These 4 T cell receptor beta chains were all obtained from the same sample, sequenced in a study of monozygotic twins with inflammatory bowel disease (dated by TCRdb to the late 2010s). Library generation was performed with 5' RACE. The listed sequencing device is Illumina HiSeq 2500. Based on TCRdb reprocessing of the reads, there is one entry per CDR3 protein sequence, and DNA is missing. The record for this sample contains about 450,000 distinct CDR3 sequences. The ten top clones hold 2.4% of the sample. Source material: blood. Source of these receptors: a human donor with ulcerative colitis or Crohn's disease, or a healthy co-twin of an affected twin (not recorded which).

The rearrangement joins TRBV7-9 to TRBJ1-6. The CDR3 has 14 amino acids. Germline-derived CDR1 and CDR2 are SEHNR and FQNEAQ (reference sequence). The CDR3 sequence is CASSLDSVSSPLHF.

V gene TRBV18 combines with J gene TRBJ1-1; without DNA, the TCRdb call of TRBD1 cannot be checked. The CDR3 spans 15 residues. Germline V gene data show CDR1 as KGHSH and CDR2 as LQKENI. CDR3 sequence reads: CASSPFETANTEAFF. Complete variable domain (other parts from reference TRBV18 and TRBJ1-1): NAGVMQNPRHLVRRRGQEARLRCSPMKGHSHVYWYRQLPEEGLKFMVYLQKENIIDESGMPKERFSAEFPKEGPSILRIQQVVRGDSAAYFCASSPFETANTEAFFGQGTRLTVV.

V and J are TRBV7-9 and TRBJ2-1; TCRdb returns TRBD1, unconfirmable since there is no DNA. The CDR3 has 15 residues. Germline V gene lookup returns CDR1 SEHNR and CDR2 FQNEAQ (reference sequence). The CDR3 here is CASQHPDSTGNEQFF.

The chain recombines TRBV13 with TRBJ2-3; TCRdb picks TRBD1, but there is no DNA to check that call. The CDR3 runs 15 residues. CDR1 PRHDT and CDR2 FYEKMQ come from the germline V gene (reference sequence). The CDR3 protein is CASSPDRGLGDTQYF.